The rows below give T cell receptor beta chains drawn from one sample of a study of cytomegalovirus exposure and HLA in healthy donors. Here immunoSEQ multiplex PCR was the method, and the copy in TCRdb shows in-frame clones only, minus some. The repertoire holds some 200,000 clones, approximately 82% seen once, with roughly 0.6% in the top ten. Specimen: PBMCs. The receptor source for this set is a man between 18 and 35 years old in good health and CMV-seronegative. Each CDR3 is given with its conserved first and last residue. Fields, in order: D gene, V gene, clone size, J gene, CDR3 protein, CDR3 DNA. D genes are given only for firm matches. Some rows mark clone size as missing; the rest say once, few, many or name a class of expanded clone.

NA	TRBV27	NA	TRBJ1-5	CASSPGGAPGQPQHF	TGTGCCAGCAGCCCGGGGGGGGCGCCCGGTCAGCCCCAGCATTTT
NA	TRBV7-9	NA	TRBJ2-7	CASSSGSDEQYF	TGTGCCAGCAGTTCCGGCAGCGACGAGCAGTACTTC
NA	TRBV5-4	NA	TRBJ2-5	CASSIYRGGQETQYF	TGTGCCAGCAGCATATACAGGGGGGGCCAAGAGACCCAGTACTTC
TRBD1	TRBV6-5	once	TRBJ2-7	CASRSWDRDYEQYF	TGTGCCAGCAGATCCTGGGACAGGGACTACGAGCAGTACTTC
TRBD1	TRBV28	NA	TRBJ1-5	CASRSRQGTSQPQHF	TGTGCCAGCAGGTCAAGACAGGGCACTAGTCAGCCCCAGCATTTT
TRBD1	TRBV19	NA	TRBJ2-1	CASSTGDRYNEQFF	TGTGCCAGTAGCACAGGGGATAGATACAATGAGCAGTTCTTC
TRBD1	TRBV2	NA	TRBJ1-6	CASSARDSLNSPLHF	TGTGCCAGCAGTGCCCGGGACAGCCTAAATTCACCCCTCCACTTT
TRBD1	TRBV18	NA	TRBJ1-1	CASSLDRDRISVEAFF	TGTGCCAGCTCACTTGACCGGGACAGGATTTCAGTTGAAGCTTTCTTT
TRBD2	TRBV7-3	NA	TRBJ2-2	CASSLGLAGGQDTGELFF	TGTGCCAGCAGCCTCGGACTAGCGGGAGGGCAGGACACCGGGGAGCTGTTTTTT
TRBD1	TRBV6-5	NA	TRBJ2-2	CASSPGQGNTGELFF	TGTGCCAGCAGTCCGGGACAGGGAAACACCGGGGAGCTGTTTTTT
TRBD2	TRBV2	NA	TRBJ2-1	CASKVRGGDYNEQFF	TGTGCCAGCAAGGTTCGGGGGGGAGACTACAATGAGCAGTTCTTC
NA	TRBV18	once	TRBJ2-5	CASSPRSGGWEQYF	TGTGCCAGCTCACCACGGTCGGGGGGCTGGGAGCAGTACTTC
NA	TRBV14	few	TRBJ2-7	CASSPSYPTISYEQYF	TGTGCCAGCAGCCCCTCTTACCCGACTATCTCCTACGAGCAGTACTTC
NA	TRBV11-2	once	TRBJ2-1	CASSQRAGGSYNEQFF	TGTGCCAGCAGCCAACGCGCCGGTGGCTCCTACAATGAGCAGTTCTTC
TRBD2	TRBV7-9	few	TRBJ2-5	CASSWGLAISEETQYF	TGTGCCAGCAGCTGGGGACTAGCAATATCGGAAGAGACCCAGTACTTC
TRBD1	TRBV7-9	NA	TRBJ2-7	CASSPRDRTYEQYF	TGTGCCAGCAGCCCCCGGGACAGGACCTACGAGCAGTACTTC
TRBD1	TRBV29-1	once	TRBJ1-4	CSVPGQGDEKLFF	TGCAGCGTTCCGGGACAGGGCGATGAAAAACTGTTTTTT
NA	TRBV25-1	NA	TRBJ1-1	CASAGQFMNTEAFF	TGTGCCAGCGCCGGACAGTTCATGAACACTGAAGCTTTCTTT
NA	TRBV11-2	NA	TRBJ2-4	CASSLDSGKNIQYF	TGTGCCAGCAGCTTAGATTCAGGAAAAAACATTCAGTACTTC
TRBD2	TRBV6-1	NA	TRBJ2-7	CASRDRTSGSYEQYF	TGTGCCAGCAGGGACCGGACTAGCGGCTCCTACGAGCAGTACTTC
TRBD2	TRBV6-1	NA	TRBJ2-1	CASSATSGRASEQFF	TGTGCCAGCAGTGCAACTAGCGGGAGGGCCAGTGAGCAGTTCTTC
NA	TRBV29-1	NA	TRBJ1-1	CSVAIPGNTEAFF	TGCAGCGTTGCCATCCCAGGGAACACTGAAGCTTTCTTT
NA	TRBV4-2	once	TRBJ2-5	CASSQVGADQETQYF	TGTGCCAGCAGCCAGGTAGGGGCGGACCAAGAGACCCAGTACTTC
NA	TRBV5-6	NA	TRBJ2-7	CASSLGQYEQYF	TGTGCCAGCAGCTTGGGGCAGTACGAGCAGTACTTC
TRBD1	TRBV7-6	once	TRBJ2-2	CASSLVPGQGGTGELFF	TGTGCCAGCAGCTTAGTTCCGGGACAGGGAGGGACCGGGGAGCTGTTTTTT
NA	TRBV4-1	NA	TRBJ2-7	CASSQEFLQAQYF	TGCGCCAGCAGCCAAGAATTCTTGCAGGCGCAGTACTTC
TRBD1	TRBV27	NA	TRBJ1-2	CASSWGTGVSGGYTF	TGTGCCAGCAGTTGGGGGACAGGGGTGAGCGGAGGCTACACCTTC
NA	TRBV21-1	NA	TRBJ2-7	CASSKEGDRCYEQYF	TGTGCCAGCAGCAAAGAAGGGGACAGATGTTACGAGCAGTACTTC
NA	TRBV4-1	NA	TRBJ2-7	CASSQEGPSEQYF	TGCGCCAGCAGCCAGGAGGGACCCTCAGAGCAGTACTTC
NA	TRBV2	NA	TRBJ2-6	CASSGGRGRTANVLTF	TGTGCCAGCAGTGGAGGTAGGGGCAGGACGGCCAACGTCCTGACTTTC
NA	TRBV2	NA	TRBJ1-1	CASRYLTGLAEAFF	TGTGCCAGCAGGTACCTAACAGGATTAGCTGAAGCTTTCTTT
NA	TRBV7-9	NA	TRBJ2-7	CASSTSLMPGEQYF	TGTGCCAGCAGTACTTCTTTGATGCCTGGTGAGCAGTACTTC
NA	TRBV6-5	NA	TRBJ2-5	CASSRTETETQYF	TGTGCCAGCAGCAGGACAGAGACAGAGACCCAGTACTTC
TRBD1	TRBV5-1	NA	TRBJ1-1	CASSDPGQPNTEAFF	TGCGCCAGCAGCGATCCGGGACAGCCGAACACTGAAGCTTTCTTT
NA	TRBV6-1	NA	TRBJ1-2	CATLPGQKKGYGYTF	TGTGCCACCTTACCAGGACAGAAGAAGGGGTATGGCTACACCTTC
NA	TRBV7-8	NA	TRBJ1-5	CASSPKFYSNQPQHF	TGTGCCAGCAGCCCGAAATTCTATAGCAATCAGCCCCAGCATTTT
NA	TRBV9	NA	TRBJ2-6	CASSSSRRPRGSGANVLTF	TGTGCCAGCAGCTCCAGCCGTAGACCTCGAGGCTCTGGGGCCAACGTCCTGACTTTC
NA	TRBV2	NA	TRBJ1-1	CASSLGGGYRRVMNTEAFF	TGTGCCAGCAGTCTCGGGGGAGGGTACCGAAGGGTGATGAACACTGAAGCTTTCTTT
NA	TRBV19	NA	TRBJ2-7	CASSADRAYEQYF	TGTGCCAGTAGTGCGGACAGAGCCTACGAGCAGTACTTC
TRBD1	TRBV6-4	few	TRBJ1-2	CASSDSKSPDRGREYGYTF	TGTGCCAGCAGTGACTCAAAGTCACCCGACAGGGGGCGAGAGTATGGCTACACCTTC
TRBD2	TRBV10-1	NA	TRBJ2-7	CASSEVGGLAFDEQYF	TGCGCCAGCAGTGAAGTCGGGGGACTAGCTTTCGACGAGCAGTACTTC
NA	TRBV19	NA	TRBJ1-5	CASSYRVGSGQPQHF	TGTGCCAGTAGCTACAGGGTCGGGTCAGGTCAGCCCCAGCATTTT
NA	TRBV11-2	few	TRBJ2-3	CASRRITGPSTDTQYF	TGTGCCAGCCGACGGATCACTGGGCCGAGCACAGATACGCAGTATTTT
NA	TRBV27	once	TRBJ1-1	CASSLRQGIGNTEAFF	TGTGCCAGCAGTTTAAGGCAGGGGATTGGGAACACTGAAGCTTTCTTT
NA	TRBV5-1	NA	TRBJ1-1	CASSLGRGLGTTEAFF	TGCGCCAGCAGCTTGGGCAGGGGCCTTGGGACCACTGAAGCTTTCTTT
NA	TRBV28	NA	TRBJ2-7	CASSFLEREQYF	TGTGCCAGCAGTTTCCTGGAGAGAGAGCAGTACTTC
TRBD1	TRBV5-1	NA	TRBJ1-2	CASSDLGTGYYGYTF	TGCGCCAGCAGCGACCTAGGGACAGGGTACTATGGCTACACCTTC
NA	TRBV6-1	few	TRBJ2-5	CASSTQGDQYF	TGTGCCAGCAGTACACAGGGAGACCAGTACTTC
NA	TRBV6-1	NA	TRBJ1-1	CASSVGGNTEAFF	TGTGCCAGCAGTGTCGGGGGAAACACTGAAGCTTTCTTT
NA	TRBV6-1	NA	TRBJ1-2	CASRAQGWDGYTF	TGTGCCAGCAGGGCACAGGGATGGGATGGCTACACCTTC
NA	TRBV6-6	few	TRBJ1-2	CASRAGGNYGYTF	TGTGCCAGCAGGGCAGGAGGCAACTATGGCTACACCTTC
NA	TRBV6-1	NA	TRBJ1-5	CASSEVSGRAQPQHF	TGTGCCAGCAGTGAAGTATCGGGGAGGGCTCAGCCCCAGCATTTT
TRBD2	TRBV28	once	TRBJ2-3	CASSFDREADTQYF	TGTGCCAGCAGTTTTGACCGGGAGGCAGATACGCAGTATTTT